This T cell receptor (beta chain) was sequenced during a study of CD8+CD57+ T cells in acquired aplastic anemia. Findings of the study overall: Between patients and controls, around 31 CD8+ CDR3 sequences were found in common.

The V end lost 1 base, the J end lost 4 bases, and 14 bases lay between the germline ends. This CDR3 spans 15 amino acids. CDR1 and CDR2 from the germline V gene are SGHRS and YFSETQ. Genomic DNA, serving as template, underwent TCR beta VDJ and CDR3 profiling. A single record per CDR3 protein comes from TCRdb applying MiXCR to the reads. This sample yields some 280,000 distinct CDR3 sequences, of which roughly 50% are seen a single time; roughly 8% belongs to the top ten. Regarding this clonotype: Its specificity is not known.

The specimen was sorted CD4+, CD8+, or CD8+CD57+ T cells (not recorded which) from PBMCs. The V and J genes are TRBV5-1 and TRBJ1-1; no reliable D call. This clonotype was sampled from a human donor with severe aplastic anemia or a healthy control (not recorded which). The CDR3 region has the DNA TGCGCCAGCAGCTTGTCGGCGGGGTCAGGCACTGAAGCTTTCTTT. Translated, it gives CASSLSAGSGTEAFF.